The 23 T cell receptor beta chains below all came from one sample that was sequenced in a study of patients and donors after allogeneic stem cell transplantation. TCRdb independently ran MiXCR on the RT-PCR reads; one entry per CDR3 protein. The data hold some 6,800 distinct CDR3 sequences, with roughly 13% observed a single time. The source material was blood, either unsorted or a sorted T cell fraction (not recorded which). The receptors derive from a human donor who was either an allogeneic HSCT recipient or a stem cell or donor lymphocyte infusion donor (not recorded which). It is not recorded whose cells these are; they may come from a transplant donor.

This clonotype is medium-sized (0.01 to 0.1%) by share. This chain uses TRBV7-9 with TRBJ1-1, with D perhaps TRBD1 (6 bases). CDR1 is SEHNR, CDR2 FQNEAQ, per germline (reference sequence). This CDR3 spans 11 amino acids. V was clipped by 10 bases and J by 7 bases, with 13 bases between them. CDR3 amino acids: CATLEGVEAFF. As DNA, the CDR3 is TGTGCCACTCTTGAGGGGGTTGAAGCTTTCTTT.

This clonotype appeared many times. The rearrangement joins TRBV7-9 to TRBJ1-4; TRBD1 is a possible D gene (6 bases). CDR1 is SEHNR and CDR2 is FQNEAQ in the germline V gene (reference sequence). CDR3 length equals 15 residues. V lost 2 bases and J 6 bases, leaving 13 bases between the germline ends. This CDR3 reads CASSLYGGRDEKLFF. DNA for the CDR3: TGTGCCAGCAGCTTATATGGGGGGCGCGATGAAAAACTGTTTTTT.

This chain's CDR3 is CAWATLGPGGYTF. As DNA, the CDR3 is TGTGCCTGGGCCACTCTGGGGCCGGGGGGCTACACCTTC. This chain connects TRBV30 to TRBJ1-2; a possible D gene is TRBD1 (5 bases). This CDR3 spans 13 amino acids. V was trimmed by 5 bases and J by 8 bases, leaving 18 bases between them. Germline assignment: CDR1 GTSNPN and CDR2 SVGIG (reference sequence).

This clonotype was counted at least ten times. The chain has TRBV28 and TRBJ1-4, with TRBD1 matching 11 bases. The CDR3 is 13 amino acids. Trimming removed 5 bases from V and 8 bases from J; junction bases left unmatched: 1. The germline CDR1 and CDR2 sequences are MDHEN and SYDVKM. The CDR3 region has the DNA TGTGCCAGCAGTGGACAGGGGGCCGAAAAACTGTTTTTT. The encoded protein is CASSGQGAEKLFF.

This clonotype was detected ten times or more. The chain joins TRBV11-1 to TRBJ1-1; no clear D. Germline V gene lookup returns CDR1 SGHAT and CDR2 FQDESV (reference sequence). The CDR3 is made up of 15 amino acids. V was shortened by 2 bases and J by 0 bases, with 10 bases between the two germline ends. CDR3 bases: TGTGCCAGCAGCTTACGAGCACGGGTGAACACTGAAGCTTTCTTT. Its protein product is CASSLRARVNTEAFF.

The chain recombines TRBV7-9 with TRBJ2-1; unclear D gene. The CDR3 is made up of 13 amino acids. The germline V gene has CDR1 SEHNR and CDR2 FQNEAQ (reference sequence). The V and J ends lost 1 base and 4 bases respectively, with 5 bases between them. The CDR3 reads CASSLGRYNEQFF. CDR3 bases: TGTGCCAGCAGCTTAGGACGGTACAATGAGCAGTTCTTC.

This chain links TRBV7-3 with TRBJ2-1; 10 bases are a match to TRBD2. The trim removed 1 base at V and 8 bases at J, leaving 8 bases unmatched. This CDR3 is 16 amino acids long. CDR1 is SGHTA and CDR2 is FQGTGA in the germline V gene. Here the CDR3 reads CASSLKGLAGDHEQFF. CDR3 nucleotides: TGTGCCAGCAGCTTAAAGGGTCTAGCGGGAGACCATGAGCAGTTCTTC.

The CDR3 loop reads CASSLGRGAYNEQFF. In DNA, the CDR3 is TGTGCCAGCAGCTTAGGTCGGGGGGCCTACAATGAGCAGTTCTTC. V is TRBV7-9 and J is TRBJ2-1; 7 positions match TRBD2. J gave up 2 bases and V 1 base, and 2 bases lay outside the gene matches. Germline V gene lookup returns CDR1 SEHNR and CDR2 FQNEAQ (reference sequence). There are 15 residues in the CDR3.

This clonotype has a count of ten or more. The gene calls are TRBV7-8 and TRBJ1-1, with D possibly TRBD1 on 6 matching bases. The V gene lost 5 bases and the J gene lost 0 bases, with 13 bases spanning the gap. The CDR3 totals 15 residues. Per the germline V gene, CDR1 is SGHVS and CDR2 is FQNEAQ. The CDR3 nucleotides read TGTGCCAGCAGCGTTGGCAGGGGAATGAACACTGAAGCTTTCTTT. Translated: CASSVGRGMNTEAFF.

The sample holds a few counts of this clonotype. The chain recombines TRBV20-1 with TRBJ2-3; D unclear. V lost 5 bases and J lost 2, with 5 bases in between. This CDR3 is built from 11 residues. Germline CDR1 is DFQATT and CDR2 is SNEGSKA (reference sequence). CDR3 in amino acids: CSAPSTDTQYF. The CDR3 DNA follows: TGCAGTGCTCCGTCCACAGATACGCAGTATTTT.

This clonotype is deemed medium-sized. V and J are TRBV10-3 and TRBJ2-3; 7 positions agree with TRBD2. CDR1 is ENHRY, CDR2 SYGVKD, per germline. V dropped 5 bases and J dropped 0; count of bases not matched to a gene: 17. This CDR3 is built from 19 residues. The chain's CDR3 is CAISPTSATNLSSTDTQYF. The DNA for the CDR3 is TGTGCCATCAGTCCCACTAGCGCCACCAACCTCTCTAGCACAGATACGCAGTATTTT.

This clonotype was picked up a small number of times. The chain couples TRBV7-9 to TRBJ2-3, with unresolved D. V gave up 4 bases and J gave up 2 bases, with 13 bases separating them. Germline V CDR1 and CDR2: SEHNR, FQNEAQ (reference sequence). The length of the CDR3 is 15 residues. The CDR3 here is CASSSRTLSTDTQYF. The CDR3 coding sequence is TGTGCCAGCAGCTCCCGGACCCTCTCCACAGATACGCAGTATTTT.

This clonotype was counted many times. The chain recombines TRBV18 with TRBJ2-2, with 7 bases aligning to TRBD1. The J segment lost 0 bases and the V segment lost 3 bases, leaving 4 bases of the junction unmatched. CDR1 and CDR2 from the germline V gene are KGHSH and LQKENI. This CDR3 is 16 amino acids long. The CDR3 region is CASSPRTGTNTGELFF. CDR3 DNA sequence: TGTGCCAGCTCACCTAGGACAGGAACGAACACCGGGGAGCTGTTTTTT.

In its sample, this clonotype ranks as medium-sized. The rearrangement joins TRBV15 to TRBJ1-2; perhaps TRBD1 as D (5 bases). V was pared by 1 base and J by 3 bases, with 12 bases between. CDR1 and CDR2 from the germline V gene are LNHNV and YYDKDF (reference sequence). The CDR3 has 15 amino acids. The CDR3 is CATSRGPGGDYGYTF. CDR3 nucleotide sequence: TGTGCCACCAGCAGAGGCCCGGGGGGAGACTATGGCTACACCTTC.

The V gene is TRBV19, the J gene TRBJ2-7; the match to TRBD2 covers 9 bases. Germline CDR1 is LNHDA and CDR2 is SQIVND (reference sequence). V lost 3 bases, J lost 0 bases, and 6 bases stayed unmatched. This CDR3 contains 16 residues. CDR3 in amino acids: CASSMASGITSYEQYF. CDR3 in DNA: TGTGCCAGTAGTATGGCTAGCGGGATTACCTCCTACGAGCAGTACTTC.

There are many counts of this clonotype. The chain couples TRBV12-3 or TRBV12-4 to TRBJ2-6, with D perhaps TRBD1 (5 bases). The CDR3 extends over 16 amino acids. V was cut by 6 bases and J by 4 bases, with 16 bases left in between. CDR3 nucleotides: TGTGCCAGCAGGGGGCTAAGAGCCACCGGGGCCAACGTCCTGACTTTC. Its translation: CASRGLRATGANVLTF.

This clonotype occurred a few times. The CDR3 sequence: CASSVGPSRSREQYF. DNA for the CDR3: TGTGCCAGCAGCGTAGGCCCCTCCAGGTCCCGCGAGCAGTACTTC. V gene TRBV9 combines with J gene TRBJ2-7; D call uncertain. The CDR3 spans 15 residues. V shed 0 bases and J shed 6 bases, with 16 bases lying between them. Germline values: CDR1 SGDLS, CDR2 YYNGEE.

This clonotype was counted at least ten times. The rearrangement uses TRBV5-1 and TRBJ1-2; no definite D call. V was cut by 0 bases and J by 7 bases, with 4 bases left in between. The CDR3 spans 11 residues. Germline assignment: CDR1 SGHRS and CDR2 YFSETQ. In nucleotides, the CDR3 is TGCGCCAGCAGCTTGGCCGGTGGCTACACCTTC. Translated, it gives CASSLAGGYTF.

This clonotype came up a few times. This chain links TRBV3-1 with TRBJ2-3; D gene uncertain. Per germline, CDR1 LGHDT and CDR2 YNNKEL (reference sequence). V gave up 4 bases and J gave up 6 bases, with 11 bases separating them. The CDR3 contains 13 residues. CDR3 nucleotides: TGTGCCAGCAGCCCCTTCATAGCCGATACGCAGTATTTT. This encodes CASSPFIADTQYF.

This chain links TRBV19 with TRBJ1-2, with 9 bases aligning to TRBD1. This CDR3 spans 15 amino acids. V shed 5 bases and J 7 bases; nucleotides not matched to a gene: 11. Germline CDR1 and CDR2: LNHDA and SQIVND (reference sequence). The CDR3 region has the DNA TGTGCCAGTAGTTCACGGGACAGGGACGCTGGTGGCTACACCTTC. Its translation: CASSSRDRDAGGYTF. The variable domain in full, with the rest retrieved from reference TRBV19 and TRBJ1-2, is DGGITQSPKYLFRKEGQNVTLSCEQNLNHDAMYWYRQDPGQGLRLIYYSQIVNDFQKGDIAEGYSVSREKKESFPLTVTSAQKNPTAFYLCASSSRDRDAGGYTFGSGTRLTVV.

This clonotype came up many times. The J gene is TRBJ1-2, the V gene TRBV12-3 or TRBV12-4; 7 bases are a match to TRBD1. The ends lost 5 bases at V and 0 bases at J; junction bases unmatched: 6. The CDR3 contains 15 residues. The CDR3 DNA reads as TGTGCCAGCAGTCCTACAGGGGACGCTAACTATGGCTACACCTTC. Its protein is CASSPTGDANYGYTF.

This clonotype is medium-sized. This rearrangement joins TRBV7-6 to TRBJ2-7; D ambiguous. In germline, CDR1 is SGHVS, CDR2 FNYEAQ. V lost 0 bases and J 4 bases, leaving 7 bases between the germline ends. The CDR3 contains 13 residues. CDR3 protein: CASSLAHGYEQYF. For the CDR3, the DNA is TGTGCCAGCAGCTTAGCGCACGGATACGAGCAGTACTTC.

Sample share makes this clonotype medium-sized. The gene calls are TRBV12-3 or TRBV12-4 and TRBJ1-2; maybe TRBD1 (6 bases). V gave up 7 bases and J gave up 12 bases, with 18 bases separating them. This CDR3 has 12 residues. The CDR3 sequence: CASTGPRGRHTF. For the CDR3, the DNA is TGTGCCAGCACGGGGCCCAGGGGTCGACACACCTTC.